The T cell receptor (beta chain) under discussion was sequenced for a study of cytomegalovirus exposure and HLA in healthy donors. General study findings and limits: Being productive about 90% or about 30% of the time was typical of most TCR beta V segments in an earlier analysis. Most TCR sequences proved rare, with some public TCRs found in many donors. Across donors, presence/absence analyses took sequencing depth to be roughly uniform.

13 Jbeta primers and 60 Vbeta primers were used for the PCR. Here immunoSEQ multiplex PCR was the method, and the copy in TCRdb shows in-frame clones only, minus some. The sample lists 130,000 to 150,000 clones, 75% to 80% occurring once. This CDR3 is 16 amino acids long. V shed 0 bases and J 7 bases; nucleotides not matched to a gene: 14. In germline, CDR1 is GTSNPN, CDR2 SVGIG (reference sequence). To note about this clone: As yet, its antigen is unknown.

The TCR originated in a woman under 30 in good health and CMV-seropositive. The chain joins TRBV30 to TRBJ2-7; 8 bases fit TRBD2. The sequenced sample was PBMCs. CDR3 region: CAWSVFGGAGLDEQYF. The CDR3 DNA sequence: TGTGCCTGGAGTGTCTTTGGAGGGGCGGGACTAGATGAGCAGTACTTC.